This T cell receptor (beta chain) was identified in a study of cytomegalovirus exposure and HLA in healthy donors. Whole-study findings and limits: The records held CMV serostatus as the only immune exposure information.

Notes on this clone: The antigen remains undetermined.

The PCR made use of 60 Vbeta and 13 Jbeta primers. Produced via immunoSEQ multiplex PCR; TCRdb's table is partial and in-frame only. This sample carries 150,000 to 250,000 clones, around three quarters of them seen once, and the ten largest clones take under 2%. There are 12 residues in the CDR3. Germline values: CDR1 MGHRA, CDR2 YSYEKL. Trimming stripped 3 bases from V and 8 bases from J, with 10 bases between. The TCR sequence derives from a man aged 25-45 years in good health and CMV-seronegative. The chain uses TRBV4-1 and TRBJ1-2, with D possibly being TRBD1 (6 bases). Sequenced: PBMCs. The CDR3 protein is CASSHNRDGYTF. CDR3 sequence (DNA): TGCGCCAGCAGCCATAACAGGGACGGCTACACCTTC.